The clone carrying this T cell receptor (beta chain) was counted between two and nine times. These data belong to a study of blood T cell repertoires in COVID-19. Study at large: From the United States, Italy and Spain came samples of acute and convalescent COVID-19. PBMCs, B-cell-depleted T cells, or T cells were the source of the cDNA or gDNA that made up the material.

Under the authors' procedure: Cell counts per sample came from amplifying reference gene primers. TCRdb's table, derived via immunoSEQ multiplex PCR, lists solely in-frame clones and lacks some. V, J and clone size reflect that table, while D and trimming were determined from the DNA. Of approximately 61,000 clones in the sample, about 90% were seen once. The CDR3 totals 15 residues. V shed 2 bases and J shed 0 bases, with 8 bases lying between them. Germline V lookup: CDR1 SGDLS, CDR2 YYNGEE. J is TRBJ2-2 and V is TRBV9; D remains unclear. Sequenced: peripheral blood. The TCR sequence derives from a human donor in a cohort sampled during active COVID-19. The CDR3 protein is CASSVGPANTGELFF. CDR3 bases: TGTGCCAGCAGCGTTGGGCCAGCGAACACCGGGGAGCTGTTTTTT.